Shown below are 17 T cell receptor beta chains from a single sample sequenced in a study of CD8 T cells in ankylosing spondylitis. MiXCR, applied by TCRdb to the 5' RACE reads, yields one record per CDR3 protein. The data contain about 340,000 distinct CDR3 sequences, approximately 22% of them singletons. Material for sequencing was blood, either unsorted or a sorted T cell fraction (not recorded which). These receptors came from a male donor with ankylosing spondylitis or in good health (not recorded which).

This CDR3 is CASSLSQIAEQFF. The CDR3 coding sequence is TGTGCCAGCAGTTTATCTCAAATTGCGGAGCAGTTCTTC. The V and J genes are TRBV27 and TRBJ2-1; D is unclear. CDR3 length equals 13 residues. Per the germline V gene, CDR1 is MNHEY and CDR2 is SMNVEV (reference sequence). Deletions cut 0 bases from V and 10 bases from J, with 10 bases between.

This clonotype occurred once. The chain uses TRBV7-6 and TRBJ2-2; weak D call: TRBD1 (5 bases). In germline, CDR1 is SGHVS, CDR2 FNYEAQ. This CDR3 contains 16 residues. Trimming pared 3 bases from V and 2 bases from J, leaving 13 bases between. CDR3 region: CASSFLGAPNTGELFF. CDR3 DNA sequence: TGTGCCAGCAGCTTCTTAGGGGCACCAAACACCGGGGAGCTGTTTTTT.

The chain uses TRBV10-3 and TRBJ2-2; perhaps TRBD2 as D (6 bases). V lost 7 bases, J lost 2 bases, and 8 bases lay in between. Germline-derived CDR1 and CDR2 are ENHRY and SYGVKD. There are 13 residues in the CDR3. The DNA for the CDR3 is TGTGCCATCATGGGACTCAACACCGGGGAGCTGTTTTTT. Amino acid sequence: CAIMGLNTGELFF.

This chain links TRBV5-4 with TRBJ2-5; 16 nucleotides agree with TRBD2. The CDR3 extends over 19 amino acids. Germline loops: CDR1 SGHNT, CDR2 YYREEE (reference sequence). The ends lost 1 base at V and 7 bases at J; junction bases unmatched: 13. CDR3 in DNA: TGTGCCAGCAGCTTGTCAGGGACTAGCGGGGGGGCCGCATTTGGGACCCAGTACTTC. Residues: CASSLSGTSGGAAFGTQYF. Full variable domain (outside the CDR3, taken from reference TRBV5-4 and TRBJ2-5): ETGVTQSPTHLIKTRGQQVTLRCSSQSGHNTVSWYQQALGQGPQFIFQYYREEENGRGNFPPRFSGLQFPNYSSELNVNALELDDSALYLCASSLSGTSGGAAFGTQYFGPGTRLLVL.

The rearrangement links TRBV19 to TRBJ1-1; D call uncertain. Trimming removed 4 bases from V and 12 bases from J, with 15 bases in between. There are 12 residues in the CDR3. Germline loops: CDR1 LNHDA, CDR2 SQIVND (reference sequence). This CDR3 reads CASSNGGFGTFF. CDR3 coding DNA: TGTGCCAGTAGTAATGGAGGGTTTGGGACTTTCTTT.

This clonotype showed up many times. The genes are TRBV11-2 and TRBJ2-7, with 8 positions matching TRBD1. J was trimmed by 6 bases and V by 5 bases; bases with no gene match: 3. Germline V gene data show CDR1 as SGHAT and CDR2 as FQNNGV. The CDR3 contains 12 residues. The CDR3 DNA is TGTGCCAGCAGCCCGACAGGGGCCGAGCAGTACTTC. As protein: CASSPTGAEQYF.

V gene TRBV29-1 combines with J gene TRBJ2-7; D unclear. Looked up from germline, CDR1 is SQVTM and CDR2 is ANQGSEA. The V gene lost 5 bases and the J gene lost 4 bases, with 9 bases spanning the gap. The CDR3 loop spans 11 amino acids. The DNA for the CDR3 is TGCAGCGTTATAATTGCATACGAGCAGTACTTC. Amino acid sequence: CSVIIAYEQYF.

The chain carries TRBV29-1 and TRBJ2-1, with D perhaps assigned TRBD1 or TRBD2 (5 bases each). The germline V and J ends were trimmed by 5 bases and 6 bases, with 17 bases remaining between them. Germline V gene data show CDR1 as SQVTM and CDR2 as ANQGSEA. This CDR3 contains 14 residues. The CDR3 reads CSVRGDRASNEQFF. In nucleotides, the CDR3 is TGCAGCGTTAGAGGGGACCGGGCCTCCAATGAGCAGTTCTTC.

This chain connects TRBV3-1 to TRBJ2-7; unclear D gene. Germline loops: CDR1 LGHDT, CDR2 YNNKEL (reference sequence). Deletions cut 1 base from V and 4 bases from J, with 11 bases between. The CDR3 is made up of 14 amino acids. This CDR3 reads CASSQGNRGYEQYF. CDR3 DNA sequence: TGTGCCAGCAGCCAAGGAAATCGCGGATACGAGCAGTACTTC.

The V call is TRBV11-2, the J call TRBJ2-3; 12 nucleotides align to TRBD2. CDR3 length: 19 residues. CDR1 SGHAT and CDR2 FQNNGV come from the germline V gene. This CDR3 reads CTISSYGTSGPDTTDTQYF. The DNA of the CDR3 is TGTACCATCAGTTCCTACGGGACTAGCGGGCCAGATACCACAGATACGCAGTATTTT.

This clonotype appeared a few times. In DNA, the CDR3 is TGCGCCAGCAGCCGGGTTGCATCGGGCACAGATACGCAGTATTTT. Protein: CASSRVASGTDTQYF. The rearrangement joins TRBV4-1 to TRBJ2-3; D remains unclear. Germline CDR1 is MGHRA and CDR2 is YSYEKL. V was pared by 4 bases and J by 1 base, with 12 bases between. CDR3 length equals 15 residues.

The table lists this clonotype with a few counts. The genes are TRBV11-2 and TRBJ2-5, with TRBD2 identical over 7 bases. There are 15 residues in the CDR3. With 1 base clipped from V and 5 bases from J, the junction kept 7 bases outside the gene matches. Germline lookup yields CDR1 SGHAT and CDR2 FQNNGV. The CDR3 protein is CASSLGRRGGETQYF. The CDR3 nucleotides are TGTGCCAGCAGCTTAGGTCGACGGGGAGGGGAGACCCAGTACTTC.

V usage is TRBV7-6 and J usage is TRBJ2-3; D unresolved. The germline gives CDR1 SGHVS, CDR2 FNYEAQ. The CDR3 has 13 amino acids. V was trimmed by 5 bases and J by 4 bases, leaving 10 bases between them. This chain's CDR3 is CASSLRAPDTQYF. CDR3 nucleotide sequence: TGTGCCAGCAGCCTAAGGGCCCCAGATACGCAGTATTTT.

The V call is TRBV20-1, the J call TRBJ1-2; TRBD1 matches 7 bases. V gave up 8 bases and J gave up 3 bases; unmatched junction bases: 15. Germline CDR1 DFQATT, CDR2 SNEGSKA (reference sequence). This CDR3 has 15 amino acids. The CDR3 region has the DNA TGCAGTCATCTCACAACAGGGGCGGGGGACTATGGCTACACCTTC. Amino acids: CSHLTTGAGDYGYTF.

This clonotype appeared once. This CDR3 fails to terminate in the conserved phenylalanine or tryptophan, so it likely reflects a read error. The DNA is omitted, as the CDR3 cannot be located on it reliably, and the CDR3 follows TCRdb's listing. This chain joins TRBV7-9 and TRBJ2-1; no DNA check was done on the table's D call, TRBD2. The CDR3 is 13 residues long, counting both termini. Germline CDR1 reads SEHNR; CDR2 reads FQNEAQ (reference sequence). The CDR3 protein is CASSSRGAGGPLA.

The chain uses TRBV10-2 and TRBJ2-7; the match to TRBD1 covers 7 bases. Germline CDR1 and CDR2: WSHSY and SAAADI. V was clipped by 6 bases and J by 0 bases; unmatched bases: 5. There are 14 residues in the CDR3. The CDR3 DNA reads TGCGCCAGCAGCGGGGCAGGGGGCTCCTACGAGCAGTACTTC. Translated: CASSGAGGSYEQYF.

A few counts support this clonotype. V usage is TRBV4-1 and J usage is TRBJ2-1; maybe TRBD1 (6 bases). Trimming left V 5 bases short and J 8 bases short, with 10 bases between. CDR3 length: 12 residues. The germline gives CDR1 MGHRA, CDR2 YSYEKL. CDR3 nucleotides: TGCGCCAGCAGCATCACAGGGTATGAGCAGTTCTTC. It encodes CASSITGYEQFF.